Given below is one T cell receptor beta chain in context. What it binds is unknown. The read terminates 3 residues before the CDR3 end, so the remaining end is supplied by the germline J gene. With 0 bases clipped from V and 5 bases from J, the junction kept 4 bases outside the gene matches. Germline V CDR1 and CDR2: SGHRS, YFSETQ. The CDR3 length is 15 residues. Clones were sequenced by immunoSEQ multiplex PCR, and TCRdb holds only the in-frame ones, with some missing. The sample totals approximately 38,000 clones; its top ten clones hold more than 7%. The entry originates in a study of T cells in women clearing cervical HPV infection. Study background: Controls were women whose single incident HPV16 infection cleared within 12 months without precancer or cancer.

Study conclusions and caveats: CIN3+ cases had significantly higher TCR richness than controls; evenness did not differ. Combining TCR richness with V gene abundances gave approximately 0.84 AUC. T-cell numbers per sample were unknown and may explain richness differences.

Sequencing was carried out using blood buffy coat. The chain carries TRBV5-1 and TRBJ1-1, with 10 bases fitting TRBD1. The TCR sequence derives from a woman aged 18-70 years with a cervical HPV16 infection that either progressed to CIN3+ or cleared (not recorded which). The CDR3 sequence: CASSLVDRGTTEAFF. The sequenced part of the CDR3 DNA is TGCGCCAGCAGCTTGGTGGACAGGGGGACAACTGAA.